Below, one T cell receptor (beta chain) is given with its context. Data came from immunoSEQ multiplex PCR; TCRdb stores just in-frame clones and leaves some out. The sample yields more than 50,000 clones, 91% seen once. V was cut by 5 bases and J by 10 bases, with 16 bases left in between. The germline gives CDR1 SGHTA, CDR2 FQGNSA. The CDR3 spans 13 residues. This sample was included in a study of T cell changes during pregnancy in multiple sclerosis. The clonotype comes from a female donor in good health, enrolled as a control in a pregnancy study. This chain connects TRBV7-2 to TRBJ2-3, with D maybe TRBD1 (5 bases). Specimen: peripheral blood, collected after pregnancy. The CDR3 DNA reads as TGTGCCAGCAGCATGGACATGAAGGTTGCGCAGTATTTT. Amino acid sequence: CASSMDMKVAQYF.